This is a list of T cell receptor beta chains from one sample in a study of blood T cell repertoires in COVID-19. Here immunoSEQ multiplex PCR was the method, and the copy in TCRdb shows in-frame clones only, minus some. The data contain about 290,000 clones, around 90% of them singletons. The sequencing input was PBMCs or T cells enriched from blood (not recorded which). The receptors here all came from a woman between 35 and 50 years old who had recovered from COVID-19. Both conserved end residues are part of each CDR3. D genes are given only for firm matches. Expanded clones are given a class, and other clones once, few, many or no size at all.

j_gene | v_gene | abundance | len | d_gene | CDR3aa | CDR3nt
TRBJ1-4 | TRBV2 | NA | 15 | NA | CASSENRAAREKLFF | TGTGCCAGCAGTGAAAACAGGGCTGCACGGGAAAAACTGTTTTTT
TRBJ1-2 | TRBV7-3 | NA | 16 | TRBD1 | CASSSYLRWDSYGYTF | TGTGCCAGCAGCAGCTACCTCCGATGGGACAGCTATGGCTACACCTTC
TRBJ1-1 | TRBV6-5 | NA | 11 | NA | CASIARTRAFF | TGTGCCAGCATTGCAAGGACACGGGCTTTCTTT
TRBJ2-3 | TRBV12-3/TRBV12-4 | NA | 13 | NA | CASSSSGTDTQYF | TGTGCCAGCAGTTCTAGCGGCACAGATACGCAGTATTTT
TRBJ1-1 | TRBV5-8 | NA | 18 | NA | CASSSQKGGAVMNTEAFF | TGTGCCAGCAGCTCCCAGAAAGGGGGGGCTGTCATGAACACTGAAGCTTTCTTT
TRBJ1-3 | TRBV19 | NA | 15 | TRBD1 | CASSTSGQSGNTIYF | TGTGCCAGTAGTACCTCGGGACAGTCTGGAAACACCATATATTTT
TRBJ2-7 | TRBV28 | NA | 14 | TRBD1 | CASSIGTATYEQYF | TGTGCCAGCTCCATAGGGACAGCTACCTACGAGCAGTACTTC
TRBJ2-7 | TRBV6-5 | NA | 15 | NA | CASSYRSQGTYEQYF | TGTGCCAGCAGTTACCGATCACAGGGCACCTACGAGCAGTACTTC
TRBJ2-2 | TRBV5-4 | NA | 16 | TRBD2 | CASSPIAGGLTGELFF | TGTGCCAGCAGCCCAATAGCGGGGGGTCTCACCGGGGAGCTGTTTTTT
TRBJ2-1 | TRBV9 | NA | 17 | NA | CASSVGIREKRIDEQFF | TGTGCCAGCAGCGTGGGGATACGGGAGAAAAGGATAGATGAGCAGTTCTTC
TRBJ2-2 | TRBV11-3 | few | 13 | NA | CASSRGMTGELFF | TGTGCCAGCAGCAGAGGAATGACCGGGGAGCTGTTTTTT
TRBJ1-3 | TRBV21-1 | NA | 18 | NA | CASSKGLNTGVSGNTIYF | TGTGCCAGCAGCAAAGGCTTAAATACGGGGGTCTCTGGAAACACCATATATTTT
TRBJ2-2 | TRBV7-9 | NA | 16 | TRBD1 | CASSLRTGVNTGELFF | TGTGCCAGCAGCCTCCGGACAGGGGTAAACACCGGGGAGCTGTTTTTT
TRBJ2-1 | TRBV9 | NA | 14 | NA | CASSVVGEAGEQFF | TGTGCCAGCAGCGTTGTGGGAGAGGCGGGTGAGCAGTTCTTC
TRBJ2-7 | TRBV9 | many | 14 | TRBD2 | CASSVGREVYEQYF | TGTGCCAGCAGCGTAGGGCGGGAGGTGTACGAGCAGTACTTC
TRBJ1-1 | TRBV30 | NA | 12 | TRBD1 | CAWRDRGRLAFF | TGTGCCTGGAGGGACAGGGGGCGGTTAGCTTTCTTT
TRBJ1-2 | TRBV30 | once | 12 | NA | CAWSLEGGGYTF | TGTGCCTGGAGTTTGGAGGGAGGTGGCTACACCTTC
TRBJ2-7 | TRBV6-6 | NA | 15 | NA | CASSPAAADTYEQYF | TGTGCCAGCAGTCCTGCCGCGGCGGACACCTACGAGCAGTACTTC
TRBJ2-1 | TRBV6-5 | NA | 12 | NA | CASSSLVGEQFF | TGTGCCAGCAGCTCCCTAGTGGGTGAGCAGTTCTTC
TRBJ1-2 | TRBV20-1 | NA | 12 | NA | CSASGGTNGYTF | TGCAGTGCTAGTGGGGGGACAAATGGCTACACCTTC
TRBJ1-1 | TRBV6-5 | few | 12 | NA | CASSYSGREAFF | TGTGCCAGCAGTTACTCGGGCAGGGAAGCTTTCTTT
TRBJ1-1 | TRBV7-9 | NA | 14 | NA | CASSLVGEATEAFF | TGTGCCAGCAGCTTAGTCGGGGAGGCCACTGAAGCTTTCTTT
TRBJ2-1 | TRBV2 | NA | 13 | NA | CASIPEGLNEQFF | TGTGCCAGCATCCCCGAGGGCCTCAATGAGCAGTTCTTC
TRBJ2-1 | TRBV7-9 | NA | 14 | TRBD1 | CASRGDSPYNEQFF | TGTGCCAGCAGAGGGGACAGTCCCTACAATGAGCAGTTCTTC
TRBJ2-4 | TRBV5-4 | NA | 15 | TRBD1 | CASSLGQGIGNIQYF | TGTGCCAGCAGCTTAGGACAGGGAATAGGGAACATTCAGTACTTC
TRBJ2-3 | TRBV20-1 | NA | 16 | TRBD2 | CSASLSGVRGTDTQYF | TGCAGTGCTAGTCTCAGCGGGGTGAGGGGCACAGATACGCAGTATTTT
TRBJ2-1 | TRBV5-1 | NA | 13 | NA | CASKTGDYNEQFF | TGCGCCAGCAAAACAGGCGATTACAATGAGCAGTTCTTC
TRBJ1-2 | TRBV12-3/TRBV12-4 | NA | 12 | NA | CASSGNRAGYTF | TGTGCCAGCAGTGGGAACAGGGCTGGCTACACCTTC
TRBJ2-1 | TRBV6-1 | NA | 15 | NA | CASTQVAGLRDEQFF | TGTGCCAGCACACAGGTGGCGGGGTTAAGGGATGAGCAGTTCTTC
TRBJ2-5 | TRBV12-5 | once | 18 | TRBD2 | CASGPGTSGRRYQETQYF | TGTGCTAGTGGTCCCGGGACTAGCGGGAGGCGGTACCAAGAGACCCAGTACTTC
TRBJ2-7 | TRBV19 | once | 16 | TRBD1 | CASSPSWDRGSYEQYF | TGTGCCAGTAGCCCTAGTTGGGACAGGGGCTCTTACGAGCAGTACTTC
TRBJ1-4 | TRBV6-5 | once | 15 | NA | CASSYAGLANEKLFF | TGTGCCAGCAGTTACGCGGGACTCGCTAATGAAAAACTGTTTTTT
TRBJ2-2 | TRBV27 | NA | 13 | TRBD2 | CASGTSGRRELFF | TGTGCCAGTGGGACTAGCGGGAGGAGGGAGCTGTTTTTT
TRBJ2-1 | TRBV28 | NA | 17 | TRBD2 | CASIPQGFGRGDNEQFF | TGTGCCAGCATTCCTCAGGGGTTTGGGCGGGGGGACAATGAGCAGTTCTTC
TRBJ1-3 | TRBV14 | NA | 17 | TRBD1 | CASSHRGDRYSGNTIYF | TGTGCCAGCAGCCACCGAGGGGACAGATACTCTGGAAACACCATATATTTT
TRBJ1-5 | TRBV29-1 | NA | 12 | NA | CSVGQGNQPQHF | TGCAGCGTTGGACAGGGCAATCAGCCCCAGCATTTT
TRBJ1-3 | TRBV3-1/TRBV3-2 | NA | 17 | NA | CASSQFGFGGSGNTIYF | TGTGCCAGCAGCCAATTCGGCTTCGGCGGCTCTGGAAACACCATATATTTT
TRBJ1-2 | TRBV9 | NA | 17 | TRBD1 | CASKGRDRGSLNYGYTF | TGTGCCAGCAAGGGGAGGGACAGGGGTTCTCTCAACTATGGCTACACCTTC